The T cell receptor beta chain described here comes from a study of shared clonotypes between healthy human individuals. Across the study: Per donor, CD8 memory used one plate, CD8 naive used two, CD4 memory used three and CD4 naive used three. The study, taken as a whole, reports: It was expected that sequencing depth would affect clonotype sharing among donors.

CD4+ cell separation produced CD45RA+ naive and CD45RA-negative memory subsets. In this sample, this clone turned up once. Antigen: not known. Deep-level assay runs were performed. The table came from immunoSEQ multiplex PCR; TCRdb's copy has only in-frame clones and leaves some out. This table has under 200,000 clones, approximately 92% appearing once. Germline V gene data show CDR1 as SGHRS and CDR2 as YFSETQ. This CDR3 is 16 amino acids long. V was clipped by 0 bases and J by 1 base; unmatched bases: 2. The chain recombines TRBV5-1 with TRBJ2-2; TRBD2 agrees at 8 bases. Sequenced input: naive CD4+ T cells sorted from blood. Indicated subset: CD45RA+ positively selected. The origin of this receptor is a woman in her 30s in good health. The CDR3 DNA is TGCGCCAGCAGCTTGGTAGCGGGATTGAACACCGGGGAGCTGTTTTTT. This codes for CASSLVAGLNTGELFF.